This T cell receptor beta chain was sequenced for a study of shared clonotypes between healthy human individuals. Findings of the study overall: Generally, naive subsets (rather than memory subsets) showed larger estimated richness.

V lost 3 bases to trimming and J lost 4 bases, with 12 bases between them. This CDR3 comprises 14 residues. The germline CDR1 and CDR2 sequences are KGHSH and LQKENI. A roughly 220 ng quantity of DNA, roughly 30,000 T cell genomes, went into the sorted-subset replicate PCRs. Clones were sequenced by immunoSEQ multiplex PCR, and TCRdb holds only the in-frame ones, with some missing. This table holds around 1.5 million clones, nearly 99% found once. A remark on this clone: The antigen is unknown.

The sequenced sample was naive CD4+ T cells sorted from blood. Subset meaning: CD45RA+ positively selected. The sequence came from a man younger than 40 in good health. This sequence joins TRBV18 and TRBJ2-5; no clear D gene. CDR3 sequence reads: CASSPNIGRETQYF. The CDR3 nucleotides read TGTGCCAGCTCACCTAATATTGGCCGAGAGACCCAGTACTTC.